One and the same sample provided the 3 T cell receptor beta chains below, sequenced in a study of T-cell reconstitution after alpha-beta-depleted transplantation in children. The TCRbeta library was prepared with unique molecular identifiers. MiXCR was run by TCRdb on the PCR reads, yielding one entry per CDR3 protein. The profile shows about 980,000 distinct CDR3 sequences, about 26% of them singletons. This material consisted of PBMCs, mostly from graft donor cells, taken 360 days after TCRalphabeta/CD19-depleted stem cell transplant. The receptors were sampled from a boy younger than two who had a stem cell transplant for SCID, so the T cells may come from the graft donor.

The V call is TRBV4-3, the J call TRBJ2-5, with D tentatively TRBD1 or TRBD2 (5 bases each). V dropped 2 bases and J dropped 0 bases, with 13 bases sitting between them. Germline loops: CDR1 LGHNA, CDR2 YSLEER. This CDR3 is 16 amino acids long. CDR3 DNA: TGCGCCAGCAGCCAATGGGTTGAGGGGAACCAAGAGACCCAGTACTTC. Translated, it gives CASSQWVEGNQETQYF.

This chain uses TRBV28 with TRBJ2-3; D might be TRBD1 or TRBD2, each matching 5 bases. CDR1 and CDR2 (germline): MDHEN, SYDVKM. The ends were cut back, 5 bases at V and 6 bases at J, with 30 bases in the middle. The CDR3 has 19 residues. The CDR3 nucleotides read TGTGCCAGCAGTCCGCGCCCCGGGATCACAGGTAGCCGGTCGGATACGCAGTATTTT. It translates to CASSPRPGITGSRSDTQYF.

The J gene is TRBJ2-3, the V gene TRBV6-2 or TRBV6-3; D is uncertain. Trimming removed 8 bases at V and 6 bases at J, with 12 bases between. CDR3 size: 12 residues. The V gene's germline CDR1 is MNHEY and CDR2 SVGEGT. CDR3 bases: TGTGCCAGCGGCTACCAAGGGGATACGCAGTATTTT. Encoded protein: CASGYQGDTQYF.